This T cell receptor beta chain comes out of a study of cytomegalovirus exposure and HLA in healthy donors. General observations from the study: A later analysis revealed that TCR association rates differed between HLA loci, peaking at DRB1 and bottoming out at HLA-C. The study labeled 170 or so TCR beta chains cytomegalovirus-associated.

As regards this clone: Antigen unknown.

PCR employed 60 Vbeta and 13 Jbeta primers. Original methodology: Later, an analysis found tens of millions of unique TCR beta chains, and some 10 million of these were shared. This table comes from immunoSEQ multiplex PCR, and its TCRdb copy is limited to in-frame clones, with some not included. Clone size and V and J calls were adopted from that table, with D and trimming inferred from the DNA. Found here are roughly 71,000 clones, 60% to 75% of them singletons; the top ten hold roughly 20%. The source material was PBMCs. This sequence originates from a man aged 35-49 years in good health and CMV-seropositive.

For the CDR3, the DNA is TGCGCCAGCAGCCCTACAGGAATCTCCTACGAGCAGTACTTC. Its protein is CASSPTGISYEQYF. The genes are TRBV4-1 and TRBJ2-7; D is possibly TRBD1 (5 bases). The CDR3 loop spans 14 amino acids. In germline, CDR1 is MGHRA, CDR2 YSYEKL. The germline V and J ends were trimmed by 4 bases and 0 bases, with 10 bases remaining between them.